Sequencing of this T cell receptor beta chain was carried out in a study of blood T cell repertoires in COVID-19. Across the study: Acute and convalescent COVID-19 samples came from the United States, Italy and Spain. T cells, B-cell-depleted T cells, or PBMCs supplied cDNA or gDNA.

Trimming took off 4 bases at V and 1 base at J, with 15 bases between the two ends. The CDR3 length is 16 residues. In germline, CDR1 is MDHEN, CDR2 SYDVKM. The table came from immunoSEQ multiplex PCR; TCRdb's copy has only in-frame clones and leaves some out. The sample lists approximately 150,000 clones, about four fifths occurring once. The V call is TRBV28, the J call TRBJ2-3; maybe TRBD2 (6 bases). The source of this sequence is a man aged 55 to 69 who had recovered from COVID-19. The sequenced sample was PBMCs or T cells enriched from blood (not recorded which). The CDR3 DNA is TGTGCCAGCAGTTGGCTCGGGGGTGGGCGCACAGATACGCAGTATTTT. It encodes CASSWLGGGRTDTQYF.